This T cell receptor beta chain is drawn from a study of Ad26.COV2.S vaccination and SARS-CoV-2 variants. TCRdb's table, derived via immunoSEQ multiplex PCR, lists solely in-frame clones and lacks some. The top ten hold approximately 3.5% of the sample, which has roughly 380,000 clones, about 85% seen once. Germline V gives CDR1 SGHNT, CDR2 YYREEE (reference sequence). J gave up 7 bases and V 4 bases, and 10 bases lay outside the gene matches. The CDR3 runs to 17 residues. The treatment denotes: 15 to 20 received Ad26.COV2.S at low or high dose, single or two shots; several received placebo; per-sample allocation not given. Specimen acquisition occurred on day 63 following the initial vaccine or placebo injection.

Material: peripheral blood, obtained in a trial of Ad26.COV2.S vaccine versus placebo. The chain employs TRBV5-4 and TRBJ2-1; 14 bases are a match to TRBD2. The receptor comes from a person aged 18-65 years who received the Ad26.COV2.S COVID-19 vaccine or a placebo. The CDR3 region is CASSAGLAGGPGNEQFF. CDR3 nucleotides: TGTGCCAGCAGCGCAGGACTAGCGGGGGGCCCCGGGAATGAGCAGTTCTTC.